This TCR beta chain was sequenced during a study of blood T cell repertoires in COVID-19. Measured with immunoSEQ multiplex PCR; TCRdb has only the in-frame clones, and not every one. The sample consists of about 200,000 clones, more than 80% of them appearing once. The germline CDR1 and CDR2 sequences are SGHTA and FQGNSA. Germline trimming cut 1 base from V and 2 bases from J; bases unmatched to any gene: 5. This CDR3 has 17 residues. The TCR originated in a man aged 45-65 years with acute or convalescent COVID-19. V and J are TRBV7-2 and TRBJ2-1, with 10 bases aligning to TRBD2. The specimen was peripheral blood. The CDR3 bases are TGTGCCAGCAGCTTAGTCCCGACTAGCGGGCCCTACAATGAGCAGTTCTTC. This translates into CASSLVPTSGPYNEQFF.